There are a few counts of the clone carrying this T cell receptor (beta chain). This entry belongs to a study of blood T cell repertoires in COVID-19. In the study overall: PBMCs, B-cell-depleted T cells, or T cells were the source of the cDNA or gDNA that made up the material.

Authors' methods: The authors estimated nucleated cell counts from reference gene primer amplification. TCRdb keeps only in-frame clones here, not all; method: immunoSEQ multiplex PCR. V and J calls and clone size come straight from that table; D and trimming were deduced from the DNA. The data show approximately 120,000 clones, around 81% seen once. CDR3 size: 15 residues. Germline CDR1 reads MGHRA; CDR2 reads YSYEKL. The V end lost 3 bases, the J end lost 2 bases, and 13 bases lay between the germline ends. This TCR was recovered from a human donor in a cohort sampled during active or convalescent COVID-19. The specimen sequenced was peripheral blood. The rearrangement uses TRBV4-1 and TRBJ1-1; no definite D call. The CDR3 region is CASSQAVLANTEAFF. CDR3 bases: TGCGCCAGCAGCCAGGCCGTTCTAGCAAACACTGAAGCTTTCTTT.